Following are 4 T cell receptor beta chains from one sample sequenced in a study of blood T cell repertoires in COVID-19 (dated by TCRdb to about 2020). Library method: the immunoSEQ multiplex PCR assay. Not all clones reach the TCRdb copy of this immuneACCESS table, which keeps in-frame sequences only. Checked studies attribute under half of the gap to unresolved V genes and leave the rest unexplained. For this sample the table gives 250,000 to 300,000 clones, of which 70% to 90% were detected only once. The ten top clones hold about 4.6% of the sample. The sample consisted of peripheral blood. These receptor sequences come from a man in his 60s who had recovered from COVID-19.

The gene calls are TRBV20-1 and TRBJ2-5; D remains unclear. With 3 bases removed from V and 5 bases from J, the gap between germline ends came to 10 bases. Per the germline V gene, CDR1 is DFQATT and CDR2 is SNEGSKA (reference sequence). The CDR3 contains 12 residues. CDR3 sequence reads: CSASGELETQYF. In DNA form, the CDR3 reads TGCAGTGCTAGTGGAGAACTCGAGACCCAGTACTTC.

V is TRBV5-1 and J is TRBJ2-2; possibly TRBD1 for D (5 bases). The length of the CDR3 is 15 residues. V gave up 1 base and J gave up 3 bases, with 10 bases separating them. CDR1 and CDR2 (germline): SGHRS, YFSETQ. This chain's CDR3 is CASSLSGRDTGELFF. DNA for the CDR3: TGCGCCAGCAGCTTGTCCGGCAGGGACACCGGGGAGCTGTTTTTT.

The chain uses TRBV18 and TRBJ2-2; tentative D call: TRBD1 (6 bases). Germline lookup yields CDR1 KGHSH and CDR2 LQKENI. V was clipped by 4 bases and J by 2 bases, with 11 bases between them. This CDR3 spans 15 amino acids. The CDR3 loop reads CASSRGGINTGELFF. DNA for the CDR3: TGTGCCAGCTCACGTGGGGGCATCAACACCGGGGAGCTGTTTTTT.

The chain carries TRBV29-1 and TRBJ2-2; TRBD1 matches 8 bases. V dropped 0 bases and J dropped 6; count of bases not matched to a gene: 9. CDR3 length: 16 amino acids. Germline lookup yields CDR1 SQVTM and CDR2 ANQGSEA. In DNA, the CDR3 is TGCAGCGTTGAAGATCACGGCAGGGGGCTTTCCGGGGAGCTGTTTTTT. Protein product: CSVEDHGRGLSGELFF.